This TCR beta chain stems from a study of regulatory dendritic cells for organ transplantation. Findings and limits, study-wide: Memory T cells were less diverse than naive, with memory CD8+ most oligoclonal.

Turning to this clone: Its antigen is still unknown.

Looked up from germline, CDR1 is MNHEY and CDR2 is SVGAGI. There are 14 residues in the CDR3. V was clipped by 6 bases and J by 7 bases; unmatched bases: 11. CFSE-labeled sorted T cells met regulatory or mature dendritic cells for 5 to 6 days. Produced via immunoSEQ multiplex PCR; TCRdb's table is partial and in-frame only. The sample records 9,500 to 15,000 clones, less than 80% being singletons. Source material: naive CD8+ T cells from blood cultured with dendritic cells. Subset indicated: CD45RA+ naive T cells. The receptor was derived from a human donor in good health. The chain joins TRBV6-5 to TRBJ2-7; 8 bases line up with TRBD1. As DNA, the CDR3 is TGTGCCAGCAGCCGAGAGTCGACAGGGGAAGAGCAGTACTTC. It yields the protein CASSRESTGEEQYF.